The 21 T cell receptor beta chains listed next were all sequenced from one sample in a study of beta chain features in type 1 diabetes. The authors reverse transcribed all of the isolated RNA, so sequencing captured expressed TCRB transcripts. Assay used: immunoSEQ multiplex PCR; TCRdb lists only in-frame clones, some missing. The sample includes 900,000 or so clones, roughly 15% of them seen just once. The sample taken for sequencing was naive CD4+ T cells from blood. The source is a woman aged 18-29 years in good health.

This clone was observed a handful of times. The chain uses TRBV9 and TRBJ2-5; 10 bases align to TRBD2. Germline V gene lookup returns CDR1 SGDLS and CDR2 YYNGEE. The CDR3 length is 16 residues. Trimming removed 0 bases from V and 2 bases from J; junction bases left unmatched: 4. The CDR3 here is CASSVGPLAGQETQYF. In nucleotides, the CDR3 is TGTGCCAGCAGCGTAGGTCCACTAGCGGGACAAGAGACCCAGTACTTC.

The gene calls are TRBV10-3 and TRBJ2-1; TRBD2 matches 10 bases. Germline trimming cut 10 bases from V and 5 bases from J; bases unmatched to any gene: 17. The CDR3 sequence is 17 residues long. Germline V gene data show CDR1 as ENHRY and CDR2 as SYGVKD. In DNA, the CDR3 is TGTGCCACGATGGCTTCCGCCGGGACTAGCGACCACAATGAGCAGTTCTTC. The encoded protein is CATMASAGTSDHNEQFF.

This clone was found a few times. The chain recombines TRBV21-1 with TRBJ2-2; the D call TRBD2 from the table was never checked on the DNA. TRBV21-1 is a pseudogene segment. This CDR3 is built from 15 residues. The CDR3 coding sequence is TGTGCCAGCAGCTACGGGACTCTAAACACCGGGGAGCTGTTTTTT. Translated: CASSYGTLNTGELFF.

This clone was seen a few times. This chain joins TRBV7-2 and TRBJ2-7; no clear D. The CDR3 is made up of 14 amino acids. V dropped 1 base and J dropped 3 bases, with 10 bases sitting between them. The germline V gene encodes CDR1 SGHTA and CDR2 FQGNSA. The DNA for the CDR3 is TGTGCCAGCAGCTTAGACCGGGTGGGCTACGAGCAGTACTTC. This encodes CASSLDRVGYEQYF.

The genes are TRBV7-9 and TRBJ1-2; D is unclear. Germline CDR1 is SEHNR and CDR2 is FQNEAQ (reference sequence). The CDR3 length is 13 residues. V was shortened by 3 bases and J by 4 bases, with 9 bases between the two germline ends. CDR3 amino acids: CASSLSGGYGYTF. CDR3 bases: TGTGCCAGCAGCTTGTCTGGCGGCTATGGCTACACCTTC.

This sequence joins TRBV5-4 and TRBJ1-5; the match to TRBD1 covers 7 bases. V shed 4 bases and J 4 bases; nucleotides not matched to a gene: 2. The germline CDR1 and CDR2 sequences are SGHNT and YYREEE (reference sequence). This CDR3 comprises 13 residues. The chain's CDR3 is CASSQGENQPQHF. CDR3 nucleotides: TGTGCCAGCAGCCAGGGGGAGAATCAGCCCCAGCATTTT.

The table lists this clone with a few counts. The V call is TRBV7-2, the J call TRBJ2-7; possibly TRBD1 for D (6 bases). The CDR3 runs to 14 residues. Germline CDR1 reads SGHTA; CDR2 reads FQGNSA. The V end was cut by 3 bases, the J end by 5 bases, with 14 bases between. The CDR3 reads CASSFRQGNDEQYF. CDR3 DNA: TGTGCCAGCAGCTTTAGGCAGGGGAATGACGAGCAGTACTTC.

A remark on this clone: Within the sample, other DNA sequences also encode this same CDR3. The chain links TRBV18 to TRBJ2-7; 7 nucleotides match TRBD2. The CDR3 spans 13 residues. The germline gives CDR1 KGHSH, CDR2 LQKENI. The V segment lost 5 bases and the J segment 4 bases; nucleotides outside the gene matches: 5. Here the CDR3 reads CASSEGLQYEQYF. The CDR3 DNA sequence: TGTGCCAGCTCAGAGGGACTACAATACGAGCAGTACTTC.

The chain uses TRBV15 and TRBJ2-3; weak D call: TRBD2 (6 bases). Deletions cut 1 base from V and 5 bases from J, with 19 bases between. Germline assignment: CDR1 LNHNV and CDR2 YYDKDF (reference sequence). This CDR3 has 17 residues. The CDR3 protein is CATSRGPWGDPGDTQYF. CDR3 nucleotide sequence: TGTGCCACCAGCAGAGGGCCCTGGGGGGACCCGGGAGATACGCAGTATTTT. Variable domain in full (rest from reference TRBV15 and TRBJ2-3): DAMVIQNPRYQVTQFGKPVTLSCSQTLNHNVMYWYQQKSSQAPKLLFHYYDKDFNNEADTPDNFQSRRPNTSFCFLDIRSPGLGDTAMYLCATSRGPWGDPGDTQYFGPGTRLTVL.

On this clone itself: Other DNA sequences in the same sample also yield this CDR3. The chain recombines TRBV7-3 with TRBJ2-5; the D is unclear. V was cut by 0 bases and J by 4 bases, with 6 bases left in between. Germline lookup yields CDR1 SGHTA and CDR2 FQGTGA. The CDR3 length is 13 residues. The CDR3 DNA is TGTGCCAGCAGCTTAACGGCCAGAGAGACCCAGTACTTC. It specifies CASSLTARETQYF.

The chain couples TRBV5-8 to TRBJ2-5, with 9 bases aligning to TRBD2. The CDR3 covers 17 residues. V shed 2 bases and J 4 bases; nucleotides not matched to a gene: 12. The germline V gene has CDR1 SGHTS and CDR2 YDEGEE. The CDR3 here is CASSFGDRASGTETQYF. The CDR3 nucleotides are TGTGCCAGCAGCTTCGGGGATCGGGCTAGCGGGACAGAGACCCAGTACTTC.

The rearrangement joins TRBV6-5 to TRBJ1-5, with D maybe TRBD1 (5 bases). V lost 6 bases and J lost 5, with 17 bases in between. CDR1 is MNHEY and CDR2 is SVGAGI in the germline V gene. CDR3 length: 15 amino acids. The CDR3 DNA reads as TGTGCCAGCAGCAACTATCAGGGACCCTATCAGCCCCAGCATTTT. It is translated as CASSNYQGPYQPQHF.

This clone was recorded a few times. V is TRBV18 and J is TRBJ2-3; D is unresolved. V lost 8 bases to trimming and J lost 1 base, with 10 bases between them. Looked up from germline, CDR1 is KGHSH and CDR2 is LQKENI. The CDR3 totals 13 residues. The CDR3 loop is CASLLAGTDTQYF. CDR3 nucleotide sequence: TGTGCCAGCCTCCTGGCCGGCACAGATACGCAGTATTTT.

The V gene is TRBV28, the J gene TRBJ2-4; weak D call: TRBD2 (5 bases). The CDR3 has 14 amino acids. Trimming cost V 2 bases and J 3 bases, with 8 bases left between them. Germline V gives CDR1 MDHEN, CDR2 SYDVKM. CDR3 in amino acids: CASSLERFKNIQYF. DNA of the CDR3: TGTGCCAGCAGTTTAGAGCGGTTCAAAAACATTCAGTACTTC.

This clone was counted only a few times. Germline is not matched at one junction end, which may reflect a read error. The gene calls are TRBV5-4 and TRBJ2-3; 12 bases fit TRBD2. The CDR3 loop spans 16 amino acids. Germline loops: CDR1 SGHNT, CDR2 YYREEE (reference sequence). CDR3 bases: TGCGCCAGCAGCCCCCGGACTAGCGGGAATACAGATACGCAGTATTTT. It encodes CASSPRTSGNTDTQYF.

The rearrangement joins TRBV6-5 to TRBJ2-1, with 9 bases fitting TRBD2. V dropped 8 bases and J dropped 5; count of bases not matched to a gene: 7. The length of the CDR3 is 14 residues. The V gene's germline CDR1 is MNHEY and CDR2 SVGAGI. The DNA of the CDR3 is TGTGCCAGCTCCTACCCTAGCGGGAACAATGAGCAGTTCTTC. Translated: CASSYPSGNNEQFF.

This clone was picked up one time. The chain has TRBV5-1 and TRBJ2-3; D might be TRBD1 (6 bases). CDR3 length: 14 amino acids. Trimming removed 2 bases at V and 2 bases at J, with 9 bases between. The germline V gene encodes CDR1 SGHRS and CDR2 YFSETQ. CDR3 region: CASSLNRDTDTQYF. The CDR3 bases are TGCGCCAGCAGCTTAAACAGGGACACAGATACGCAGTATTTT.

This clone was seen only a few times. The gene calls are TRBV10-3 and TRBJ2-3; TRBD2 agrees at 8 bases. CDR3 length: 16 residues. J lost 0 bases, V lost 5 bases, and 7 bases had no gene match. Germline assignment: CDR1 ENHRY and CDR2 SYGVKD. CDR3 amino acids: CAISQNSGTSTDTQYF. The DNA of the CDR3 is TGTGCCATCAGTCAAAATAGCGGGACTAGCACAGATACGCAGTATTTT.

This rearrangement joins TRBV4-3 to TRBJ2-7; D uncertain. This CDR3 comprises 15 residues. The germline V and J ends were trimmed by 0 bases and 3 bases, with 12 bases remaining between them. The germline V gene has CDR1 LGHNA and CDR2 YSLEER. CDR3: CASSQDQDSFYEQYF. CDR3 bases: TGCGCCAGCAGCCAAGATCAGGATAGCTTCTACGAGCAGTACTTC.

The chain combines TRBV18 with TRBJ2-5; D is uncertain. The V end was cut by 6 bases, the J end by 4 bases, with 9 bases between. This CDR3 is 12 amino acids long. Germline values: CDR1 KGHSH, CDR2 LQKENI. The CDR3 is CASSYLAETQYF. The CDR3 DNA reads TGTGCCAGCTCCTATCTTGCAGAGACCCAGTACTTC.

The chain couples TRBV5-1 to TRBJ2-3; D unclear. The length of the CDR3 is 16 residues. Germline assignment: CDR1 SGHRS and CDR2 YFSETQ. V was pared by 2 bases and J by 5 bases, with 18 bases between. CDR3 in DNA: TGCGCCAGCAGCTTCTCGGGTGAGGCCCCAGGAGATACGCAGTATTTT. This codes for CASSFSGEAPGDTQYF.